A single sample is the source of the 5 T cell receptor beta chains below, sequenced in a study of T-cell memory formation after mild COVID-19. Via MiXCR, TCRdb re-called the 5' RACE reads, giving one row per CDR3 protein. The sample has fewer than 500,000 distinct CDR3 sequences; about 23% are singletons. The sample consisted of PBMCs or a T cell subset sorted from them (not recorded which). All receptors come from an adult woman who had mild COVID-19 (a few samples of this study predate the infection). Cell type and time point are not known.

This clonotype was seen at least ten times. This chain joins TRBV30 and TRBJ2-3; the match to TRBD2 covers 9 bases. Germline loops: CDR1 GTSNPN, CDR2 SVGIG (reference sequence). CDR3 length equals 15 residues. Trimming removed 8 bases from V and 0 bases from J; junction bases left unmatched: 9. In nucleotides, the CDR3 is TGTGCCGGGCGACTAGCGGCGACTAGCACAGATACGCAGTATTTT. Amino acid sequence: CAGRLAATSTDTQYF.

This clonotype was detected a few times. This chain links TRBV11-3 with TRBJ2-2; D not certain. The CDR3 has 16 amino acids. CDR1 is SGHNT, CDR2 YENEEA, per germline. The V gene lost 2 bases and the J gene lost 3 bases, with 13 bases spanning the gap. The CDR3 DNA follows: TGTGCCAGCAGCTTAAACGGACCCCTCGACACCGGGGAGCTGTTTTTT. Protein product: CASSLNGPLDTGELFF.

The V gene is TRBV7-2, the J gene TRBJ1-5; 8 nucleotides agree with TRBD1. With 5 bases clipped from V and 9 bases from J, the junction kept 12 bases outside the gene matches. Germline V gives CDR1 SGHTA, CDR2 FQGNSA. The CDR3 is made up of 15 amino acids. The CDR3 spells CASSHSGQASRPQHF. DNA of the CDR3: TGTGCCAGCAGCCACTCGGGACAGGCGTCGCGGCCCCAGCATTTT.

As DNA, the CDR3 is TGTGCCAGCAGCCCGAAGGCGTCTAGCGGAATCCAAGAGACCCAGTACTTC. Its protein is CASSPKASSGIQETQYF. V is TRBV7-9 and J is TRBJ2-5, with 7 bases fitting TRBD2. The germline V gene has CDR1 SEHNR and CDR2 FQNEAQ (reference sequence). J was trimmed by 1 base and V by 5 bases; bases with no gene match: 13. The length of the CDR3 is 17 residues.

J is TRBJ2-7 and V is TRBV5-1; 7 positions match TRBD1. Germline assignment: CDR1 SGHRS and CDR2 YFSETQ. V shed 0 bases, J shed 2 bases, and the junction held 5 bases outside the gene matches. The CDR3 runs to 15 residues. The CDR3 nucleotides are TGCGCCAGCAGCTTGGGGGGACAGAGGACCTACGAGCAGTACTTC. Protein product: CASSLGGQRTYEQYF.